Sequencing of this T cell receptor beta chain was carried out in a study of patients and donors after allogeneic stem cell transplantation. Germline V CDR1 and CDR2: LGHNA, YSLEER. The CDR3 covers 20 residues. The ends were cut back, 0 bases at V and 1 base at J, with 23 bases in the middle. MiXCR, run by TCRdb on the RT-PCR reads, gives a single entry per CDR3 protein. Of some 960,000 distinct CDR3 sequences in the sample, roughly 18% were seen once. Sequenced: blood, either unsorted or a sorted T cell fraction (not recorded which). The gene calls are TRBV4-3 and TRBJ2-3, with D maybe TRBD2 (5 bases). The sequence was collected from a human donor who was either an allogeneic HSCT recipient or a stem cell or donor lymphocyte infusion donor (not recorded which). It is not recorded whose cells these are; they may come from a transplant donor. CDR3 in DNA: TGCGCCAGCAGCCAAGATGCGACAACGAACCTAAGGCGGGGCACAGATACGCAGTATTTT. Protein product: CASSQDATTNLRRGTDTQYF.